The 19 T cell receptor beta chains reported below all come from one sample, sequenced in a study of blood T cell repertoires in COVID-19. Sequenced by immunoSEQ multiplex PCR; TCRdb stores in-frame clones only, minus some. The repertoire holds 150,000 to 200,000 clones, about 83% seen once, with about 4.7% in the top ten. Sequencing was performed on peripheral blood. Receptor source: a human donor in a cohort sampled during active COVID-19.

This clone was observed a single time. The chain joins TRBV27 to TRBJ2-7; 12 nucleotides match TRBD2. The CDR3 sequence is 16 residues long. V gave up 5 bases and J gave up 5 bases; unmatched junction bases: 10. The germline gives CDR1 MNHEY, CDR2 SMNVEV (reference sequence). The CDR3 DNA follows: TGTGCCAGCAGTCCCCCTAGCGGGAGGGCCCCTCACGAGCAGTACTTC. This codes for CASSPPSGRAPHEQYF.

The chain recombines TRBV6-5 with TRBJ1-1; 7 nucleotides agree with TRBD1. Germline values: CDR1 MNHEY, CDR2 SVGAGI. This CDR3 is built from 14 residues. Losses at the gene ends were 5 bases for V and 3 bases for J; bases not matched to a gene: 6. The CDR3, as DNA: TGTGCCAGCAGTAACCGGGACAGCTACACTGAAGCTTTCTTT. It yields the protein CASSNRDSYTEAFF.

The chain carries TRBV29-1 and TRBJ1-2, with 9 bases that match TRBD1. The CDR3 runs to 15 residues. J was trimmed by 5 bases and V by 0 bases; bases with no gene match: 7. The V gene's germline CDR1 is SQVTM and CDR2 ANQGSEA. This CDR3 is CSVEDSTGGSYGYTF. The DNA of the CDR3 is TGCAGCGTTGAAGATTCCACAGGGGGCAGTTATGGCTACACCTTC.

The chain combines TRBV30 with TRBJ2-1, with D perhaps matching TRBD2 (6 bases). Trimming pared 3 bases from V and 9 bases from J, leaving 9 bases between. This CDR3 has 11 residues. Germline CDR1 is GTSNPN and CDR2 is SVGIG (reference sequence). CDR3 in amino acids: CAWRDGGEQFF. Here the CDR3 DNA reads TGTGCCTGGAGGGACGGGGGTGAGCAGTTCTTC.

The CDR3 nucleotides are TGCGCCAGCAGCCAGGACAGGGGGCGCATAGCTAACTATGGCTACACCTTC. Protein product: CASSQDRGRIANYGYTF. This rearrangement joins TRBV4-3 to TRBJ1-2; 11 positions match TRBD1. The ends lost 3 bases at V and 0 bases at J; junction bases unmatched: 6. Germline CDR1 and CDR2: LGHNA and YSLEER. The CDR3 runs 17 residues.

A single count supports this clone. The V call is TRBV3-1 (or the pseudogene TRBV3-2), the J call TRBJ1-2; 9 nucleotides match TRBD1. J lost 5 bases, V lost 1 base, and 2 bases had no gene match. CDR3 size: 14 residues. The germline V gene encodes CDR1 LGHDT and CDR2 YNNKEL (reference sequence). The CDR3 reads CASSQGTGVYGYTF. The CDR3 coding sequence is TGTGCCAGCAGCCAAGGGACAGGGGTTTATGGCTACACCTTC.

V and J are TRBV6-5 and TRBJ1-1, with D possibly matching TRBD1 (6 bases). The CDR3 runs to 13 residues. V lost 9 bases to trimming and J lost 2 bases, with 13 bases between them. Germline V gene sequence: CDR1 MNHEY, CDR2 SVGAGI. CDR3 loop: CASNGTPNTEAFF. The CDR3 bases are TGTGCCAGTAACGGGACACCCAACACTGAAGCTTTCTTT.

The chain employs TRBV5-1 and TRBJ2-2; D gene uncertain. V shed 0 bases and J shed 1 base, with 7 bases lying between them. Germline lookup yields CDR1 SGHRS and CDR2 YFSETQ. CDR3 length: 15 residues. CDR3 loop: CASSLVGKNTGELFF. CDR3 coding DNA: TGCGCCAGCAGCTTGGTGGGCAAGAACACCGGGGAGCTGTTTTTT.

The V call is TRBV6-2 or TRBV6-3, the J call TRBJ1-1, with TRBD1 as a possible D gene (6 bases). V gave up 2 bases and J gave up 5 bases, with 9 bases separating them. The CDR3 sequence is 13 residues long. The germline V gene encodes CDR1 MNHEY and CDR2 SVGEGT. The DNA of the CDR3 is TGTGCCAGCAGTTACACAGGGTGGACTGAAGCTTTCTTT. It specifies CASSYTGWTEAFF.

In its sample, this clone was seen a few times. V and J are TRBV7-3 and TRBJ1-3, with a tentative D call TRBD1 (5 bases). This CDR3 is 16 amino acids long. Germline loops: CDR1 SGHTA, CDR2 FQGTGA. V dropped 3 bases and J dropped 0 bases, with 12 bases sitting between them. The CDR3 DNA sequence: TGTGCCAGCAGCTTGGGGCGGGGATCCTCTGGAAACACCATATATTTT. This gives the protein CASSLGRGSSGNTIYF.

V is TRBV3-1 (or the pseudogene TRBV3-2) and J is TRBJ1-5; no firm D call. This CDR3 is built from 12 residues. CDR1 and CDR2 from the germline V gene are LGHDT and YNNKEL (reference sequence). Trimming took 3 bases from V and 9 from J, leaving 9 bases between them. CDR3 amino acids: CASSQAPGPQHF. CDR3 DNA: TGTGCCAGCAGCCAGGCTCCGGGGCCCCAGCATTTT.

The chain joins TRBV14 to TRBJ2-7, with 7 bases fitting TRBD1. The CDR3 has 13 amino acids. Germline values: CDR1 SGHDN, CDR2 FVKESK. Trimming at V came to 6 bases and at J to 4 bases, leaving 6 bases not matched to a gene. For the CDR3, the DNA is TGTGCCAGCAGGAGGACAGGTTTATACGAGCAGTACTTC. This encodes CASRRTGLYEQYF.

J is TRBJ2-1 and V is TRBV30; D uncertain. This CDR3 has 12 amino acids. The V gene lost 2 bases and the J gene lost 5 bases, with 7 bases spanning the gap. From germline, CDR1 is GTSNPN and CDR2 SVGIG (reference sequence). CDR3 nucleotides: TGTGCCTGGAGTCTAAGTCACAATGAGCAGTTCTTC. It specifies CAWSLSHNEQFF.

The V gene is TRBV9, the J gene TRBJ2-3; possibly TRBD2 for D (6 bases). The germline V and J ends were trimmed by 3 bases and 0 bases, with 11 bases remaining between them. There are 15 residues in the CDR3. Germline V lookup: CDR1 SGDLS, CDR2 YYNGEE. CDR3: CASSAGLSSTDTQYF. CDR3 sequence (DNA): TGTGCCAGCAGCGCAGGACTAAGCAGCACAGATACGCAGTATTTT. The full variable domain, in which reference TRBV9 and TRBJ2-3 provide the parts outside the CDR3, is DSGVTQTPKHLITATGQRVTLRCSPRSGDLSVYWYQQSLDQGLQFLIQYYNGEERAKGNILERFSAQQFPDLHSELNLSSLELGDSALYFCASSAGLSSTDTQYFGPGTRLTVL.

V and J are TRBV30 and TRBJ2-7; 9 positions match TRBD1. Per the germline V gene, CDR1 is GTSNPN and CDR2 is SVGIG (reference sequence). This CDR3 spans 12 amino acids. The junction had 3 bases not matched to a gene; V was cut back by 3 bases and J by 6 bases. CDR3 protein: CAWSRTGVEQYF. Here the CDR3 DNA reads TGTGCCTGGAGCCGGACAGGGGTCGAGCAGTACTTC.

The chain employs TRBV28 and TRBJ2-7; 10 bases fit TRBD2. The CDR3 is 15 amino acids. The V and J ends lost 4 bases and 1 base, in that order; junction bases with no gene match: 4. The germline gives CDR1 MDHEN, CDR2 SYDVKM. The CDR3 region has the DNA TGTGCCAGCAGTTATCTAGCGGGGGTGTCCTACGAGCAGTACTTC. It codes for CASSYLAGVSYEQYF.

V and J are TRBV6-1 and TRBJ1-4, with a possible D match to TRBD1 (5 bases). Germline CDR1 and CDR2: MNHNS and SASEGT. Trimming pared 0 bases from V and 7 bases from J, leaving 9 bases between. The CDR3 is made up of 14 amino acids. CDR3 protein: CASSEATVAEKLFF. CDR3 DNA sequence: TGTGCCAGCAGTGAAGCGACAGTTGCTGAAAAACTGTTTTTT.

The V call is TRBV2, the J call TRBJ2-3; 13 nucleotides agree with TRBD2. Trimming took 9 bases from V and 6 from J; bases not matched to a gene: 3. CDR1 SNHLY and CDR2 FYNNEI come from the germline V gene. This CDR3 has 13 residues. CDR3 region: CARGTSGMDTQYF. The CDR3, as DNA: TGTGCCAGAGGGACTAGCGGGATGGATACGCAGTATTTT. The full variable domain, in which reference TRBV2 and TRBJ2-3 provide the parts outside the CDR3, is EPEVTQTPSHQVTQMGQEVILRCVPISNHLYFYWYRQILGQKVEFLVSFYNNEISEKSEIFDDQFSVERPDGSNFTLKIRSTKLEDSAMYFCARGTSGMDTQYFGPGTRLTVL.

V and J are TRBV6-5 and TRBJ2-2, with D maybe TRBD2 (6 bases). The V gene's germline CDR1 is MNHEY and CDR2 SVGAGI. Trimming took 6 bases from V and 5 from J, leaving 16 bases between them. This CDR3 has 15 residues. CDR3 nucleotide sequence: TGTGCCAGCAGGCCCTCCTCAGGGACTACCGGGGAGCTGTTTTTT. Amino acids: CASRPSSGTTGELFF.